Detailed here is one TCR beta chain. This entry comes from a study of blood T cell repertoires in COVID-19. V was clipped by 4 bases and J by 8 bases; unmatched bases: 9. This CDR3 region has 15 residues. From germline, CDR1 is SGHAT and CDR2 FQNNGV. As handled by the study authors: Amplifying reference gene primers gave estimates of nucleated cell counts. Generated by immunoSEQ multiplex PCR, the TCRdb table keeps only in-frame clones and is missing some. That table furnishes V, J and clone size, whereas the DNA furnished D and trimming. The sample has approximately 200,000 clones; about 81% are singletons.

V is TRBV11-2 and J is TRBJ1-4; 8 nucleotides match TRBD1. Sequencing was done on a sample of PBMCs or T cells enriched from blood (not recorded which). The TCR comes from a young woman who had recovered from COVID-19. CDR3 region: CASSWNRGVGEKLFF. The CDR3 coding sequence is TGTGCCAGCAGCTGGAACAGGGGGGTTGGGGAAAAACTGTTTTTT.